These 7 T cell receptor beta chains came from one sample sequenced in a study of blood T cells in healthy people across ages. Next came a second PCR, run for about 7 to 12 cycles, which used a sample-barcoded 5' primer along with a J-beta primer mix. TCRdb recomputed calls from the 5' RACE reads with MiXCR, one row per CDR3 protein. The repertoire holds 890,000 or so distinct CDR3 sequences, with 62% as singletons. Sequenced sample: blood. The source is a man aged 25 to 40 in good health.

There are a few counts of this clonotype. The chain recombines TRBV2 with TRBJ2-1; no reliable D call. Trimming left V 4 bases short and J 8 bases short, with 6 bases between. Germline CDR1 SNHLY, CDR2 FYNNEI. CDR3 length: 11 amino acids. CDR3 DNA: TGTGCCAGCAGTGGTAACGATGAGCAGTTCTTC. Translating gives CASSGNDEQFF. Full variable domain (outside the CDR3, taken from reference TRBV2 and TRBJ2-1): EPEVTQTPSHQVTQMGQEVILRCVPISNHLYFYWYRQILGQKVEFLVSFYNNEISEKSEIFDDQFSVERPDGSNFTLKIRSTKLEDSAMYFCASSGNDEQFFGPGTRLTVL.

The chain couples TRBV29-1 to TRBJ2-3; possible D gene TRBD1, 6 bases. V was pared by 3 bases and J by 7 bases, with 17 bases between. Germline V gene lookup returns CDR1 SQVTM and CDR2 ANQGSEA. The CDR3 loop spans 14 amino acids. The CDR3 protein is CSVDGRGVGNTQYF. The DNA of the CDR3 is TGCAGCGTTGATGGCAGGGGTGTGGGAAATACGCAGTATTTT.

This clonotype has more than one count but fewer than ten. V usage is TRBV7-2 and J usage is TRBJ1-6; D possibly corresponds to TRBD1 (6 bases). Germline loops: CDR1 SGHTA, CDR2 FQGNSA. The CDR3 is 14 amino acids. V lost 5 bases and J 10 bases, leaving 15 bases between the germline ends. The CDR3 nucleotides are TGTGCCAGCAGCCCACAGGGCCCCAGGTCACCCCTCCACTTT. Translating gives CASSPQGPRSPLHF.

This clonotype has only a few counts. The genes are TRBV18 and TRBJ1-4; D is unclear. CDR1 and CDR2 (germline): KGHSH, LQKENI. V was clipped by 4 bases and J by 3 bases, with 15 bases between them. The CDR3 runs to 16 residues. The CDR3: CASSRGSPEANEKLFF. The CDR3 DNA follows: TGTGCCAGCTCACGAGGGTCCCCTGAAGCTAATGAAAAACTGTTTTTT.

This clonotype was observed a few times. This sequence joins TRBV4-2 and TRBJ2-5, with 8 bases lining up with TRBD2. CDR3 length: 18 residues. Germline-derived CDR1 and CDR2 are LGHNA and YNFKEQ. J gave up 0 bases and V 1 base, and 10 bases lay outside the gene matches. The CDR3 loop is CASSQGLGGGTYQETQYF. In DNA form, the CDR3 reads TGTGCCAGCAGCCAAGGGCTTGGCGGGGGGACGTACCAAGAGACCCAGTACTTC.

This chain uses TRBV11-3 with TRBJ2-2; 9 bases are a match to TRBD1. The CDR3 runs 16 residues. V was clipped by 5 bases and J by 5 bases; unmatched bases: 9. CDR1 is SGHNT, CDR2 YENEEA, per germline. The CDR3 region is CASSPPDRGETGELFF. In DNA form, the CDR3 reads TGTGCCAGCAGCCCCCCGGACAGGGGAGAGACCGGGGAGCTGTTTTTT.

This clonotype was picked up one time. A read error is possible here, since a much larger clone lies one base away. The chain combines TRBV7-2 with TRBJ2-5; D remains unclear. The J call may be in error: the DNA end matches TRBJ2-7 better. Germline V gene lookup returns CDR1 SGHTA and CDR2 FQGNSA. This CDR3 comprises 14 residues. The CDR3 nucleotides read TGTGTCAGCAGCGTCACCGGGTCCTCCTACGAGCAGTACTTC. It yields the protein CVSSVTGSSYEQYF.